The 20 T cell receptor beta chains below were found in one sample sequenced in a study of blood T cell repertoires in COVID-19. Measured with immunoSEQ multiplex PCR; TCRdb has only the in-frame clones, and not every one. The table lists some 260,000 clones, roughly 91% of them singletons, with 8.8% in the top ten. The sample taken for sequencing was PBMCs or T cells enriched from blood (not recorded which). The receptors were sampled from a man aged 40-49 years who had recovered from COVID-19.

This chain links TRBV3-1 (or the pseudogene TRBV3-2) with TRBJ2-7; TRBD2 matches 7 bases. CDR3 size: 14 residues. The junction had 7 bases not matched to a gene; V was cut back by 1 base and J by 7 bases. The germline V gene encodes CDR1 LGHDT and CDR2 YNNKEL (reference sequence). Written as DNA, the CDR3 is TGTGCCAGCAGCCAAGTAGCGGGCCCTTATGAGCAGTACTTC. Its translation is CASSQVAGPYEQYF.

V and J are TRBV5-1 and TRBJ1-2; tentatively, D is TRBD1 (6 bases). V lost 4 bases and J lost 5, with 21 bases in between. The CDR3 is 16 amino acids. The V gene's germline CDR1 is SGHRS and CDR2 YFSETQ. DNA for the CDR3: TGCGCCAGCAGCCCTCTTTCAGGGGTCGAACAATATGGCTACACCTTC. Its translation is CASSPLSGVEQYGYTF.

This clone was detected only once. The V call is TRBV5-4, the J call TRBJ1-1, with D possibly matching TRBD1 (5 bases). The CDR3 spans 15 residues. Deletions cut 2 bases from V and 0 bases from J, with 11 bases between. Per germline, CDR1 SGHNT and CDR2 YYREEE (reference sequence). In DNA form, the CDR3 reads TGTGCCAGCAGCTTACAGGTATCCATGAACACTGAAGCTTTCTTT. Protein: CASSLQVSMNTEAFF. Combining the CDR3 with reference TRBV5-4 and TRBJ1-1 gives the whole variable domain ETGVTQSPTHLIKTRGQQVTLRCSSQSGHNTVSWYQQALGQGPQFIFQYYREEENGRGNFPPRFSGLQFPNYSSELNVNALELDDSALYLCASSLQVSMNTEAFFGQGTRLTVV.

The rearrangement links TRBV18 to TRBJ2-3; TRBD1 aligns across 9 bases. Germline CDR1 and CDR2: KGHSH and LQKENI. Trimming removed 3 bases from V and 5 bases from J; junction bases left unmatched: 9. This CDR3 spans 16 amino acids. The CDR3, as DNA: TGTGCCAGCTCACCTAGGAGGGACAGGGCTATAGATACGCAGTATTTT. It codes for CASSPRRDRAIDTQYF.

The rearrangement links TRBV27 to TRBJ2-5; 14 bases align to TRBD2. V lost 5 bases, J lost 4 bases, and 9 bases stayed unmatched. Per germline, CDR1 MNHEY and CDR2 SMNVEV (reference sequence). This CDR3 has 17 residues. CDR3 protein: CASSQGLAGVRGETQYF. The CDR3 DNA is TGTGCCAGCAGTCAGGGACTAGCGGGAGTGAGAGGAGAGACCCAGTACTTC.

This clone was seen a single time. This chain uses TRBV15 with TRBJ2-2; 9 bases are a match to TRBD1. The CDR3 extends over 16 amino acids. V was pared by 7 bases and J by 4 bases, with 10 bases of the junction left unmatched. Germline V gene sequence: CDR1 LNHNV, CDR2 YYDKDF (reference sequence). The CDR3 coding sequence is TGTGCCACCAACCGGGGGGACAGGGTCGGCACCGGGGAGCTGTTTTTT. Protein sequence: CATNRGDRVGTGELFF.

V usage is TRBV28 and J usage is TRBJ1-2; 10 nucleotides line up with TRBD1. Germline CDR1 is MDHEN and CDR2 is SYDVKM. V lost 3 bases, J lost 3 bases, and 7 bases stayed unmatched. This CDR3 region has 16 residues. The CDR3 DNA sequence: TGTGCCAGCAGTTTTACCGGGACAGGGGCCTACTATGGCTACACCTTC. Protein: CASSFTGTGAYYGYTF.

This clone appeared a few times. The chain's CDR3 is CASSGGTGSSYNEQFF. The CDR3 DNA follows: TGCGCCAGCAGCGGGGGGACAGGAAGCTCCTACAATGAGCAGTTCTTC. V usage is TRBV5-1 and J usage is TRBJ2-1; 8 bases map to TRBD1. Unmatched junction bases numbered 6, after V lost 4 bases and J lost 0 bases. Germline V CDR1 and CDR2: SGHRS, YFSETQ. The CDR3 totals 16 residues.

V and J are TRBV6-5 and TRBJ2-7; D is perhaps TRBD1 (6 bases). Germline V gene sequence: CDR1 MNHEY, CDR2 SVGAGI. The CDR3 totals 13 residues. V dropped 8 bases and J dropped 4 bases, with 15 bases sitting between them. The CDR3 region has the DNA TGTGCCAGCCACCGGGACAAAACATACGAGCAGTACTTC. Its protein is CASHRDKTYEQYF.

The chain has TRBV11-2 and TRBJ1-2; 9 nucleotides agree with TRBD1. V lost 0 bases and J lost 5; bases outside the gene matches: 10. CDR3 length: 17 residues. Germline V CDR1 and CDR2: SGHAT, FQNNGV. CDR3 nucleotide sequence: TGTGCCAGCAGCTTAGAACCGGGACAGGGTTCGGGGTATGGCTACACCTTC. Amino acid sequence: CASSLEPGQGSGYGYTF.

This clone was seen just once. The chain links TRBV5-6 to TRBJ1-2, with D maybe TRBD1 (6 bases). Trimming stripped 2 bases from V and 5 bases from J, with 10 bases between. CDR1 is SGHDT and CDR2 is YYEEEE in the germline V gene. The CDR3 length is 13 residues. Here the CDR3 DNA reads TGTGCCAGCAGCTTTGGACAGCGTTATGGCTACACCTTC. Translated: CASSFGQRYGYTF.

The rearrangement joins TRBV7-3 to TRBJ2-5, with 8 positions matching TRBD1. The CDR3 sequence is 16 residues long. CDR1 SGHTA and CDR2 FQGTGA come from the germline V gene. Germline trimming cut 5 bases from V and 5 bases from J; bases unmatched to any gene: 13. This CDR3 is CASSPTDRGVGETQYF. The CDR3 nucleotides read TGTGCCAGCAGCCCGACAGACAGGGGTGTTGGGGAGACCCAGTACTTC.

The rearrangement joins TRBV5-5 to TRBJ2-3; 7 nucleotides match TRBD2. This CDR3 is built from 15 residues. The junction had 6 bases not matched to a gene; V was cut back by 3 bases and J by 2 bases. CDR1 is SGHKS and CDR2 is YYEKEE in the germline V gene (reference sequence). As DNA, the CDR3 is TGTGCCAGCAGCTGGCTAAGCGGGACCACAGATACGCAGTATTTT. The encoded protein is CASSWLSGTTDTQYF.

This sequence joins TRBV27 and TRBJ2-1; D might be TRBD2 (6 bases). Germline-derived CDR1 and CDR2 are MNHEY and SMNVEV (reference sequence). The V end lost 3 bases, the J end lost 0 bases, and 15 bases lay between the germline ends. This CDR3 has 17 amino acids. CDR3 residues: CASSFRSGGSSYNEQFF. The CDR3 region has the DNA TGTGCCAGCAGTTTCCGTAGCGGAGGTAGCTCCTACAATGAGCAGTTCTTC.

This chain connects TRBV30 to TRBJ1-2; 9 positions match TRBD1. The CDR3 has 13 residues. The ends lost 2 bases at V and 10 bases at J; junction bases unmatched: 8. Germline-derived CDR1 and CDR2 are GTSNPN and SVGIG (reference sequence). The CDR3 sequence is CAWSKGTGNLYTF. For the CDR3, the DNA is TGTGCCTGGAGTAAGGGGACAGGGAATCTCTACACCTTC. The full variable domain, with the rest looked up from reference TRBV30 and TRBJ1-2, is SQTIHQWPATLVQPVGSPLSLECTVEGTSNPNLYWYRQAAGRGLQLLFYSVGIGQISSEVPQNLSASRPQDRQFILSSKKLLLSDSGFYLCAWSKGTGNLYTFGSGTRLTVV.

The chain recombines TRBV28 with TRBJ1-4, with 9 bases matching TRBD1. The CDR3 totals 15 residues. With 5 bases clipped from V and 6 bases from J, the junction kept 7 bases outside the gene matches. Germline CDR1 reads MDHEN; CDR2 reads SYDVKM. DNA for the CDR3: TGTGCCAGCAGTCACAGGGGGCGGCGGGATGAAAAACTGTTTTTT. Translated, it gives CASSHRGRRDEKLFF.

V is TRBV18 and J is TRBJ2-2; tentatively, D is TRBD1 (5 bases). Germline lookup yields CDR1 KGHSH and CDR2 LQKENI. V lost 1 base, J lost 1 base, and 10 bases lay in between. The CDR3 length is 16 residues. CDR3 residues: CASSPRPGQNTGELFF. The CDR3 coding sequence is TGTGCCAGCTCACCACGCCCCGGACAGAACACCGGGGAGCTGTTTTTT.

V is TRBV6-5 and J is TRBJ2-1; 11 nucleotides agree with TRBD2. The CDR3 sequence is 13 residues long. Germline-derived CDR1 and CDR2 are MNHEY and SVGAGI. The V segment lost 6 bases and the J segment 10 bases; nucleotides outside the gene matches: 5. As DNA, the CDR3 is TGTGCCAGCAGCCCCAGACTAGCGGGGGAGCAGTTCTTC. This encodes CASSPRLAGEQFF.

The chain joins TRBV4-2 to TRBJ1-2, with 12 positions matching TRBD1. The CDR3 length is 18 residues. CDR1 is LGHNA, CDR2 YNFKEQ, per germline. Trimming removed 1 base from V and 4 bases from J; junction bases left unmatched: 10. This CDR3 is CASSQVEGQGAFGYGYTF. CDR3 DNA sequence: TGTGCCAGCAGCCAAGTGGAGGGACAGGGGGCGTTTGGCTATGGCTACACCTTC.

V is TRBV11-2 and J is TRBJ1-2; TRBD1 agrees at 7 bases. Germline-derived CDR1 and CDR2 are SGHAT and FQNNGV. The CDR3 runs 15 residues. The junction had 10 bases not matched to a gene; V was cut back by 4 bases and J by 5 bases. CDR3 nucleotide sequence: TGTGCCAGCAGCTCCCCCAGGGGGACGAGGTATGGCTACACCTTC. Its translation is CASSSPRGTRYGYTF. Complete variable domain (other parts from reference TRBV11-2 and TRBJ1-2): EAGVAQSPRYKIIEKRQSVAFWCNPISGHATLYWYQQILGQGPKLLIQFQNNGVVDDSQLPKDRFSAERLKGVDSTLKIQPAKLEDSAVYLCASSSPRGTRYGYTFGSGTRLTVV.